Shown below are 6 T cell receptor beta chains from a single sample sequenced in a study of T cells in Graves' hyperthyroidism and ophthalmopathy. Authors of the study amplified TCR beta CDR3 regions from RNA transcripts. RT-PCR in the first round (using the HTBI primer set) targeted the TCR CDR3. TCRdb used MiXCR to reprocess the multiplex PCR reads, holding one entry per CDR3 protein. Of hundreds of thousands of distinct CDR3 sequences listed, over 15% are singletons. The sample consisted of blood. The receptors derive from a woman between 18 and 29 years old with Graves' ophthalmopathy.

This clonotype came up many times. The chain links TRBV5-6 to TRBJ1-1, with TRBD1 matching over 8 bases. With 0 bases clipped from V and 4 bases from J, the junction kept 5 bases outside the gene matches. The CDR3 covers 15 residues. Per the germline V gene, CDR1 is SGHDT and CDR2 is YYEEEE. The CDR3 sequence: CASSLAFGTGTEAFF. Written as DNA, the CDR3 is TGTGCCAGCAGCTTGGCTTTCGGGACAGGCACTGAAGCTTTCTTT.

This clonotype appeared many times. V usage is TRBV20-1 and J usage is TRBJ2-1; 7 bases map to TRBD2. Germline V gives CDR1 DFQATT, CDR2 SNEGSKA (reference sequence). CDR3 size: 15 residues. The J segment lost 7 bases and the V segment lost 6 bases, leaving 15 bases of the junction unmatched. This CDR3 reads CSAKQLAREFNEQFF. The CDR3 coding sequence is TGCAGTGCCAAGCAGCTTGCGCGGGAGTTTAATGAGCAGTTCTTC.

The genes are TRBV11-2 and TRBJ2-1, with 9 bases lining up with TRBD1. Germline values: CDR1 SGHAT, CDR2 FQNNGV. This CDR3 has 15 amino acids. The trim removed 3 bases at V and 4 bases at J, leaving 4 bases unmatched. The CDR3 here is CASSFRDRVYNEQFF. CDR3 DNA sequence: TGTGCCAGCAGCTTCCGGGACAGGGTGTACAATGAGCAGTTCTTC. Based on the CDR3 plus reference TRBV11-2 and TRBJ2-1, the full variable domain is EAGVAQSPRYKIIEKRQSVAFWCNPISGHATLYWYQQILGQGPKLLIQFQNNGVVDDSQLPKDRFSAERLKGVDSTLKIQPAKLEDSAVYLCASSFRDRVYNEQFFGPGTRLTVL.

This chain joins TRBV15 and TRBJ2-1, with D possibly matching TRBD2 (6 bases). The CDR3 has 11 amino acids. The germline gives CDR1 LNHNV, CDR2 YYDKDF (reference sequence). Trimming took 5 bases from V and 9 from J, leaving 8 bases between them. The CDR3 region has the DNA TGTGCCACCAGCCGGGGACTTGAGCAGTTCTTC. Protein: CATSRGLEQFF.

This clonotype was detected ten times or more. This chain joins TRBV3-1 and TRBJ2-7; 7 positions match TRBD1. Germline V lookup: CDR1 LGHDT, CDR2 YNNKEL (reference sequence). V was pared by 4 bases and J by 6 bases, with 6 bases of the junction left unmatched. This CDR3 has 13 residues. In DNA form, the CDR3 reads TGTGCCAGCAGCCGAACAGGGGAAGGCGAGCAGTACTTC. Translation gives CASSRTGEGEQYF.

This clonotype was counted many times. The chain has TRBV14 and TRBJ1-6, with D possibly being TRBD1 (5 bases). Trimming left V 1 base short and J 7 bases short, with 14 bases between. This CDR3 is built from 16 residues. Per the germline V gene, CDR1 is SGHDN and CDR2 is FVKESK. The CDR3 DNA reads as TGTGCCAGCAGCCAAGGGGGGAGAGGGAGGAATTCACCCCTCCACTTT. Translating it yields CASSQGGRGRNSPLHF.